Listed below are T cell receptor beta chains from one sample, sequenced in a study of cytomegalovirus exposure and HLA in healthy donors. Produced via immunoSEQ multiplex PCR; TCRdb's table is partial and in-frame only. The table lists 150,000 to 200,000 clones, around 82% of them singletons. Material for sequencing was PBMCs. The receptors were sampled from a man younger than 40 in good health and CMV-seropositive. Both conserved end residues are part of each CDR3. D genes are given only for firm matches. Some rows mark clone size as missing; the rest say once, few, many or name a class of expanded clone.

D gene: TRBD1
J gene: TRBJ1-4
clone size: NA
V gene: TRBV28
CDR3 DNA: TGTGCCAGCGGGACAGGGGGCGAGAGTCACGAAAAACTGTTTTTT
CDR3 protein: CASGTGGESHEKLFF

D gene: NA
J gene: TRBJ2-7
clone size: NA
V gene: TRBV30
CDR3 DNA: TGTGCCTGGAGTAGTGACAGCTACGAGCAGTACTTC
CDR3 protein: CAWSSDSYEQYF

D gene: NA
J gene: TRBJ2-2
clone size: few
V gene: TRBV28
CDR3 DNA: TGTGCCAGCAGCCCCTCCGGGGAGCTGTTTTTT
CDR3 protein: CASSPSGELFF

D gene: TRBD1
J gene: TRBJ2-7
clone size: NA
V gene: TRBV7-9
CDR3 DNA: TGTGCCAGCAGCTTAGAGGCCCCACGACAGGGTAAGCAGTACTTC
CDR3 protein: CASSLEAPRQGKQYF

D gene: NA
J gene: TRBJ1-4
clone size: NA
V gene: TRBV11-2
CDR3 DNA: TGTGCCAGCAGCTTGGGAGGGGTGGGTGAAAAACTGTTTTTT
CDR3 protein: CASSLGGVGEKLFF

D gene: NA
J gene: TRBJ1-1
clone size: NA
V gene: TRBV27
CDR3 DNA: TGTGCCAGCAGTTTTTTCCCGGGACAGAACACTGAAGCTTTCTTT
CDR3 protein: CASSFFPGQNTEAFF

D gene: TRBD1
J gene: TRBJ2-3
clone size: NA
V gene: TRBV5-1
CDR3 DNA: TGCGCCAGCAGCTCCTCCGGGACAGGAGCAGATACGCAGTATTTT
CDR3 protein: CASSSSGTGADTQYF

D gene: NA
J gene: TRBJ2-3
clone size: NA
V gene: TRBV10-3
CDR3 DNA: TGTGCCGCCCGGCGTGGGCTTACAGAAATCCCAGATACGCAGTATTTT
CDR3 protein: CAARRGLTEIPDTQYF

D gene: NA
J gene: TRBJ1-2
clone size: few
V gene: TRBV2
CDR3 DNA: TGTGCCCTCGACAGCAACTATGGCTACACCTTC
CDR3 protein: CALDSNYGYTF

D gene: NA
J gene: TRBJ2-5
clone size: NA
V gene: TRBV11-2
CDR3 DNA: TGTGCCAGCAGCCCCCCGTGGTCGGAGATCCAAGAGACCCAGTACTTC
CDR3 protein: CASSPPWSEIQETQYF

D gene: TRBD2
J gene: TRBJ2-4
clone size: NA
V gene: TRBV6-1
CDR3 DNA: TGTGCCAGCAGTGAAGCAGGGACGCATGGACTAGCGGGAGGGCTCGTGGCCAAAAACATTCAGTACTTC
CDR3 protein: CASSEAGTHGLAGGLVAKNIQYF

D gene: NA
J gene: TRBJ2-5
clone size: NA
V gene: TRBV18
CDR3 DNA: TGTGCCAGCTCACCTGGAGGGGTAGAGACCCAGTACTTC
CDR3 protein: CASSPGGVETQYF

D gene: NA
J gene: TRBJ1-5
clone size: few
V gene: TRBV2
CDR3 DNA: TGTGCCAGCAGTGAAAGTGGAGGTAATCAGCCCCAGCATTTT
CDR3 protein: CASSESGGNQPQHF

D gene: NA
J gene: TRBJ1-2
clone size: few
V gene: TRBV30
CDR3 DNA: TGTGCCTGGAGAACACCGGGACACCCGATGGGCTACACCTTC
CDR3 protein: CAWRTPGHPMGYTF

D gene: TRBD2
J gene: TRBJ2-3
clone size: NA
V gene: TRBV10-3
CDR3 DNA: TGTGCCATCATGGAGCGGGAGGTTTCGGATACGCAGTATTTT
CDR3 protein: CAIMEREVSDTQYF

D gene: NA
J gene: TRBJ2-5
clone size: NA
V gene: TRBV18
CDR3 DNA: TGTGCCAGCTCACCGTTCGAGAGCAGGGGGAGGGAGACCCAGTACTTC
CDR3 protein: CASSPFESRGRETQYF

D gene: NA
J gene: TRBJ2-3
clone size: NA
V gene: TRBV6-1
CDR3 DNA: TGTGCCAGCAGTGAAGACCGGGGTGGGGTAGATACGCAGTATTTT
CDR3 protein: CASSEDRGGVDTQYF

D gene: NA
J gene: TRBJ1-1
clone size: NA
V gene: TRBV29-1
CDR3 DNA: TGCAGCGTTGAAGTCTTGGAGATGAACACTGAAGCTTTCTTT
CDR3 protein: CSVEVLEMNTEAFF

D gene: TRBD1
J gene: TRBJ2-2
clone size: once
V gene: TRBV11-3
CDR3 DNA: TGTGCCAGCAGCTTAGGGGACAGTTCGAACACCGGGGAGCTGTTTTTT
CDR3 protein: CASSLGDSSNTGELFF

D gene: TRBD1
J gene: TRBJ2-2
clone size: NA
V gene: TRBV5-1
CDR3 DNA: TGCGCCAGCAGTCGGACAGGGGCTACCACCGGGGAGCTGTTTTTT
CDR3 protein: CASSRTGATTGELFF

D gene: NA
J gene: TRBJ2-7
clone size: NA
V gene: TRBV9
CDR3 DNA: TGTGCCAGCAGCGTAGGTGGGGGCTCTGAGCAGTACTTC
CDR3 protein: CASSVGGGSEQYF

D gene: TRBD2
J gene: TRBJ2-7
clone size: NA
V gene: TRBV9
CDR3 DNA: TGTGCCAGCAGCCCTGGAAGCGGGGGCTACGAGCAGTACTTC
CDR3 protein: CASSPGSGGYEQYF

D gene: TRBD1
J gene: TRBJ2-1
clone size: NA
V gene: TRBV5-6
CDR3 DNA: TGTGCCAGCAGCGGAACCTTCGGGACAGCCCAATGGGAGCAGTTCTTC
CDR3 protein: CASSGTFGTAQWEQFF

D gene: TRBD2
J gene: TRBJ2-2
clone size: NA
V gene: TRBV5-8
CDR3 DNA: TGTGCCAGCAGCTTGTACCTAGCGGGAATCACCGGGGAGCTGTTTTTT
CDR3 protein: CASSLYLAGITGELFF

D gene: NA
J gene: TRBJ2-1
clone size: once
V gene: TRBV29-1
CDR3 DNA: TGCAGCGTTGAAGATCTCCGGAATGAGCAGTTCTTC
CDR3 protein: CSVEDLRNEQFF

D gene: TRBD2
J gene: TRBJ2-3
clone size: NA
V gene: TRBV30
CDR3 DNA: TGTGCCTGGAGGGGGGGGACGGCAACTAGCACAGATACGCAGTATTTT
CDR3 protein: CAWRGGTATSTDTQYF

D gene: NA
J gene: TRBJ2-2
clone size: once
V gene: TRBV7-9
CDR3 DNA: TGTGCCAGCAGTTCCTGGCTGAACACCGGGGAGCTGTTTTTT
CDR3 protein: CASSSWLNTGELFF

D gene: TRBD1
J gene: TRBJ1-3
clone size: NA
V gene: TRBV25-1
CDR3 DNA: TGTGCCAGCAGTGGGACAGGTCGCGGAAACACCATATATTTT
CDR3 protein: CASSGTGRGNTIYF

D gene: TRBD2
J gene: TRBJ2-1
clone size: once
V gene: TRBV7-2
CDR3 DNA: TGTGCCAGCAGCTTAGGGGCTAGCGGTAACAATGAGCAGTTCTTC
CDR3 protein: CASSLGASGNNEQFF

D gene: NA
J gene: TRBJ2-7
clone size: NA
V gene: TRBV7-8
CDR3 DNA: TGTGCCAGCAGCTTAGCGCTCGGACTCCTCTACGAGCAGTACTTC
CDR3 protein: CASSLALGLLYEQYF

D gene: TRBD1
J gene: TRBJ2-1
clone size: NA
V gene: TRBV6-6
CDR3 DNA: TGTGCCAGCAGGTCGGGACAGGGGAATTATGAGCAGTTCTTC
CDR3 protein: CASRSGQGNYEQFF

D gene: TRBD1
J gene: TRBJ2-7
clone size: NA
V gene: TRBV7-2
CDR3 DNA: TGTGCCAGCAGCTTAGGGGATCACAGGGGCTACGAGCAGTACTTC
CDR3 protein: CASSLGDHRGYEQYF

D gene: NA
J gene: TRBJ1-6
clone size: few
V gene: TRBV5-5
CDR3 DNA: TGTGCCAGCAGCCTCCCAGGGGCCCAGAGTTCACCCCTCCACTTT
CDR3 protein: CASSLPGAQSSPLHF

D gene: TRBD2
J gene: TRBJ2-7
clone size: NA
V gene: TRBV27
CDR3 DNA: TGTGCCAGCAGTTTGTCAGCGGGAGCATCCTACGAGCAGTACTTC
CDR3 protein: CASSLSAGASYEQYF

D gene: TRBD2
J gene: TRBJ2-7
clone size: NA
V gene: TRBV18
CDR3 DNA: TGTGCCAGCTCACCTGGGACTAGCGGGAGACACGAGCAGTACTTC
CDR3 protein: CASSPGTSGRHEQYF

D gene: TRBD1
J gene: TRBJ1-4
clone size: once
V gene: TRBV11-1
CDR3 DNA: TGTGCCAGCAGCTTCGTCGGGACAGGGAATGAAAAACTGTTTTTT
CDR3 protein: CASSFVGTGNEKLFF

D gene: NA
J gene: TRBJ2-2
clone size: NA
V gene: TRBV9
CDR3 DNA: TGTGCCAGCAGCGTAGGGGTCAGGTCGAACACCGGGGAGCTGTTTTTT
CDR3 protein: CASSVGVRSNTGELFF

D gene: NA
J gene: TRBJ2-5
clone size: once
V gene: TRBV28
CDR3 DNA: TGTGCCAGCAGTTTACCCGGGGCCTCAGGGGCGAGGGAGACCCAGTACTTC
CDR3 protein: CASSLPGASGARETQYF

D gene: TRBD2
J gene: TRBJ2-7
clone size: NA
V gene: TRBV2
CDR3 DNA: TGTGCCAGCACGGGGGGCTACGAGCAGTACTTC
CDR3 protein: CASTGGYEQYF

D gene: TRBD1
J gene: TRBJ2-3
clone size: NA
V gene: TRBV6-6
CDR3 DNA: TGTGCCAGCACCCAACTCCTACAGGGGGCAGATACGCAGTATTTT
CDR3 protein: CASTQLLQGADTQYF